Listed below are T cell receptor beta chains from one sample, sequenced in a study of OX40 agonist ivuxolimab in advanced cancers. This table comes from immunoSEQ multiplex PCR, and its TCRdb copy is limited to in-frame clones, with some not included. The repertoire has tens of thousands of clones, 80% of them found once; the top ten carry less than 5%. The sample here was CD4+ or CD8+ T cells sorted from blood, taken in a trial of the OX40 agonist ivuxolimab. These TCRs come from an adult with an advanced solid tumor such as melanoma, head and neck, liver or kidney cancer. Both conserved end residues are part of each CDR3. A D gene is named only where the DNA matches it firmly. Only part of the rows carry a size: once, few, many, or a class if the clone is expanded.

abundance: NA; v_gene: TRBV27; j_gene: TRBJ1-1; d_gene: TRBD1; CDR3nt: TGTGCCAGCAGTCCCGGGACAGTGATGAACACTGAAGCTTTCTTT; CDR3aa: CASSPGTVMNTEAFF
abundance: once; v_gene: TRBV30; j_gene: TRBJ1-6; d_gene: NA; CDR3nt: TGTGCCTGTCACGGCGATCGGGCCCTCCACTTT; CDR3aa: CACHGDRALHF
abundance: few; v_gene: TRBV28; j_gene: TRBJ1-5; d_gene: TRBD1; CDR3nt: TGTGCCAGCAGTTTGACAGGGATTCAGCCCCAGCATTTT; CDR3aa: CASSLTGIQPQHF
abundance: NA; v_gene: TRBV18; j_gene: TRBJ2-2; d_gene: NA; CDR3nt: TGTGCCAGCTCACCACCGAGCTTAAAGGCGCCCGGGGAGCTGTTTTTT; CDR3aa: CASSPPSLKAPGELFF
abundance: NA; v_gene: TRBV27; j_gene: TRBJ2-7; d_gene: NA; CDR3nt: TGTGCCAGCAGTGCAACTGACAGCTACGAGCAGTACTTC; CDR3aa: CASSATDSYEQYF
abundance: few; v_gene: TRBV19; j_gene: TRBJ1-3; d_gene: NA; CDR3nt: TGTGCCAGTAGGCCCCCAGGGGAAAGTGGAAACACCATATATTTT; CDR3aa: CASRPPGESGNTIYF
abundance: NA; v_gene: TRBV29-1; j_gene: TRBJ1-3; d_gene: NA; CDR3nt: TGCAGCGTTCCCGACAGCCTCTCTGGAAACACCATATATTTT; CDR3aa: CSVPDSLSGNTIYF
abundance: NA; v_gene: TRBV7-2; j_gene: TRBJ2-1; d_gene: TRBD2; CDR3nt: TGTGCCAGCAGCTTAGCTAGCGGGGGGCTCAATGAGCAGTTCTTC; CDR3aa: CASSLASGGLNEQFF
abundance: NA; v_gene: TRBV29-1; j_gene: TRBJ1-2; d_gene: TRBD1; CDR3nt: TGCAGCGTTGAGACCCACAGGGGAAACTATGGCTACACCTTC; CDR3aa: CSVETHRGNYGYTF
abundance: NA; v_gene: TRBV19; j_gene: TRBJ2-3; d_gene: TRBD1; CDR3nt: TGTGCCAGTACCCAGGGGGACACAGATACGCAGTATTTT; CDR3aa: CASTQGDTDTQYF
abundance: NA; v_gene: TRBV14; j_gene: TRBJ2-2; d_gene: NA; CDR3nt: TGTGCCAGCAGCCTCATAACCGGGGAGCTGTTTTTT; CDR3aa: CASSLITGELFF
abundance: NA; v_gene: TRBV2; j_gene: TRBJ2-1; d_gene: TRBD2; CDR3nt: TGTGCCAGCAGGCTGGAAGCGGGGGGGAATGAGCAGTTCTTC; CDR3aa: CASRLEAGGNEQFF
abundance: NA; v_gene: TRBV11-3; j_gene: TRBJ2-3; d_gene: NA; CDR3nt: TGTGCCAGCAGCCCCACGGGGGGCGGGTCAGATACGCAGTATTTT; CDR3aa: CASSPTGGGSDTQYF
abundance: NA; v_gene: TRBV27; j_gene: TRBJ2-2; d_gene: NA; CDR3nt: TGTGCCAGCAGACGGGGGAACACCGGGGAGCTGTTTTTT; CDR3aa: CASRRGNTGELFF
abundance: few; v_gene: TRBV7-8; j_gene: TRBJ1-2; d_gene: NA; CDR3nt: TGTGCCAGCAGCCCGCGGACAGATTATGGCTACACCTTC; CDR3aa: CASSPRTDYGYTF
abundance: once; v_gene: TRBV5-1; j_gene: TRBJ2-5; d_gene: TRBD2; CDR3nt: TGCGCCAGCGGTCACGGTAGCGGGGGAGAGACCCAGTACTTC; CDR3aa: CASGHGSGGETQYF
abundance: NA; v_gene: TRBV7-2; j_gene: TRBJ2-2; d_gene: NA; CDR3nt: TGTGCCAGCAGCTTAGCGCACGGGGAGCTGTTTTTT; CDR3aa: CASSLAHGELFF
abundance: NA; v_gene: TRBV7-2; j_gene: TRBJ2-5; d_gene: NA; CDR3nt: TGTGCCAGCAGCTTAGGGCCCTGGGTCGAGACCCAGTACTTC; CDR3aa: CASSLGPWVETQYF
abundance: NA; v_gene: TRBV7-2; j_gene: TRBJ2-7; d_gene: NA; CDR3nt: TGTGCCAGCAGCTCGCGGACAGGGAGGGGTGGGGAGCAGTACTTC; CDR3aa: CASSSRTGRGGEQYF
abundance: NA; v_gene: TRBV14; j_gene: TRBJ2-2; d_gene: NA; CDR3nt: TGTGCCAGCAGCCAAAATAGGATTTTGTCCGGGGAGCTGTTTTTT; CDR3aa: CASSQNRILSGELFF
abundance: NA; v_gene: TRBV11-3; j_gene: TRBJ2-3; d_gene: TRBD2; CDR3nt: TGTGCCAGCAGCTTCGGCGTTCGGGAGGGTACGCAGTATTTT; CDR3aa: CASSFGVREGTQYF
abundance: NA; v_gene: TRBV5-8; j_gene: TRBJ1-2; d_gene: TRBD1; CDR3nt: TGTGCCAGCAGCTTTACAGGGGTTCGCCGTGGCTACACCTTC; CDR3aa: CASSFTGVRRGYTF
abundance: few; v_gene: TRBV30; j_gene: TRBJ1-1; d_gene: NA; CDR3nt: TGTGCCTGGAGTCGAACGCCCGTAGCTTTCTTT; CDR3aa: CAWSRTPVAFF
abundance: NA; v_gene: TRBV9; j_gene: TRBJ2-1; d_gene: NA; CDR3nt: TGTGCCAGCAGCGTAGATGTCGGGGAGCAGTTCTTC; CDR3aa: CASSVDVGEQFF
abundance: NA; v_gene: TRBV6-1; j_gene: TRBJ1-2; d_gene: TRBD1; CDR3nt: TGTGCCAGCAGTGAATCGTCAGGGGGCTATGGCTACACCTTC; CDR3aa: CASSESSGGYGYTF
abundance: NA; v_gene: TRBV6-5; j_gene: TRBJ2-5; d_gene: NA; CDR3nt: TGTGCCAGCAGTTCAAGGGAGACCCAGTACTTC; CDR3aa: CASSSRETQYF
abundance: NA; v_gene: TRBV5-1; j_gene: TRBJ2-1; d_gene: TRBD1; CDR3nt: TGCGCCAGCAGCTCCCAGGGGGCTCTGGGTAATGAGCAGTTCTTC; CDR3aa: CASSSQGALGNEQFF
abundance: NA; v_gene: TRBV27; j_gene: TRBJ1-5; d_gene: NA; CDR3nt: TGTGCCAGCAGTGCCGGTACAAAGTCCTCGAATCAGCCCCAGCATTTT; CDR3aa: CASSAGTKSSNQPQHF
abundance: NA; v_gene: TRBV7-2; j_gene: TRBJ1-5; d_gene: NA; CDR3nt: TGTGCCAGCAGCTTGGGGGTGAATCAGCCCCAGCATTTT; CDR3aa: CASSLGVNQPQHF
abundance: NA; v_gene: TRBV28; j_gene: TRBJ1-6; d_gene: NA; CDR3nt: TGTGCCAGCAGTTTATATCAGGGGAACAATTCACCCCTCCACTTT; CDR3aa: CASSLYQGNNSPLHF
abundance: NA; v_gene: TRBV30; j_gene: TRBJ1-2; d_gene: TRBD1; CDR3nt: TGTGCCTGGAGCTTCGGACAGGGTCGTTATGGCTACACCTTC; CDR3aa: CAWSFGQGRYGYTF
abundance: once; v_gene: TRBV11-2; j_gene: TRBJ2-3; d_gene: TRBD2; CDR3nt: TGTGCCAGCAGCTTCCGACTAGCGGGGGGGGCAGATACGCAGTATTTT; CDR3aa: CASSFRLAGGADTQYF
abundance: NA; v_gene: TRBV28; j_gene: TRBJ1-2; d_gene: NA; CDR3nt: TGTGCCAGCAAGGACACCTCAGGGGGCTACACCTTC; CDR3aa: CASKDTSGGYTF
abundance: NA; v_gene: TRBV19; j_gene: TRBJ2-7; d_gene: TRBD2; CDR3nt: TGTGCCAGTGCGATCGGGGGGGAGGGCCGCTACGAGCAGTACTTC; CDR3aa: CASAIGGEGRYEQYF
abundance: NA; v_gene: TRBV2; j_gene: TRBJ1-2; d_gene: NA; CDR3nt: TGTGCCAGCAGTGTGAGGGGAAGTTATGGCTACACCTTC; CDR3aa: CASSVRGSYGYTF
abundance: NA; v_gene: TRBV28; j_gene: TRBJ1-5; d_gene: NA; CDR3nt: TGTGCCAGCACAATCAGGGGCCCAGGAGGCAATCAGCCCCAGCATTTT; CDR3aa: CASTIRGPGGNQPQHF
abundance: NA; v_gene: TRBV5-5; j_gene: TRBJ1-1; d_gene: TRBD1; CDR3nt: TGTGCCAGCAGCTTGGTAGCCAGGGGGAGAGTTATGAACACTGAAGCTTTCTTT; CDR3aa: CASSLVARGRVMNTEAFF
abundance: NA; v_gene: TRBV27; j_gene: TRBJ1-5; d_gene: NA; CDR3nt: TGTGCCAGCAGATCTCGACAGAATAGCAATCAGCCCCAGCATTTT; CDR3aa: CASRSRQNSNQPQHF
abundance: NA; v_gene: TRBV6-5; j_gene: TRBJ1-6; d_gene: TRBD1; CDR3nt: TGTGCCAGCAGTTGGGACAGAGGAAATTCACCCCTCCACTTT; CDR3aa: CASSWDRGNSPLHF
abundance: NA; v_gene: TRBV5-8; j_gene: TRBJ2-2; d_gene: NA; CDR3nt: TGTGCCAGCAGCTTGGAACAGTCGAACACCGGGGAGCTGTTTTTT; CDR3aa: CASSLEQSNTGELFF
abundance: NA; v_gene: TRBV4-2; j_gene: TRBJ2-5; d_gene: NA; CDR3nt: TGTGCCAGCAGCCACCTCGGACGGGAAGAGACCCAGTACTTC; CDR3aa: CASSHLGREETQYF
abundance: NA; v_gene: TRBV19; j_gene: TRBJ2-3; d_gene: TRBD2; CDR3nt: TGTGCCAGTAGTGCAGGACTAGCGGGCACAGATACGCAGTATTTT; CDR3aa: CASSAGLAGTDTQYF
abundance: NA; v_gene: TRBV18; j_gene: TRBJ1-2; d_gene: TRBD1; CDR3nt: TGTGCCAGCTCACCGAGTACAGGGGGGGAAGGCTACACCTTC; CDR3aa: CASSPSTGGEGYTF
abundance: NA; v_gene: TRBV5-6; j_gene: TRBJ1-4; d_gene: TRBD1; CDR3nt: TGTGCCAGCAACTTTGGGACAGGGGGCCATGAAAAACTGTTTTTT; CDR3aa: CASNFGTGGHEKLFF
abundance: few; v_gene: TRBV11-2; j_gene: TRBJ2-5; d_gene: TRBD1; CDR3nt: TGTGCCAGCAGCTCCACAGAGACAGGGGCCCTCTGGGTCCAAGAGACCCAGTACTTC; CDR3aa: CASSSTETGALWVQETQYF
abundance: NA; v_gene: TRBV19; j_gene: TRBJ2-2; d_gene: NA; CDR3nt: TGTGCCAGCGAACCCACTGGGGGTGTCGGGGAGCTGTTTTTT; CDR3aa: CASEPTGGVGELFF
abundance: NA; v_gene: TRBV6-1; j_gene: TRBJ2-5; d_gene: TRBD1; CDR3nt: TGTGCCAGCAGTGAAGCAGGACAGGGGGCGTGGGAGACCCAGTACTTC; CDR3aa: CASSEAGQGAWETQYF
abundance: NA; v_gene: TRBV18; j_gene: TRBJ1-1; d_gene: NA; CDR3nt: TGTGCCAGCTCACCGAAGCAGAACACTGAAGCTTTCTTT; CDR3aa: CASSPKQNTEAFF
abundance: NA; v_gene: TRBV6-5; j_gene: TRBJ2-7; d_gene: NA; CDR3nt: TGTGTCAGCAGTTACAGTGGGAGCGGGCAGTACTTC; CDR3aa: CVSSYSGSGQYF
abundance: few; v_gene: TRBV9; j_gene: TRBJ2-3; d_gene: NA; CDR3nt: TGTGCCAGCAGCGTAGCAGATACGCAGTATTTT; CDR3aa: CASSVADTQYF
abundance: once; v_gene: TRBV14; j_gene: TRBJ1-4; d_gene: NA; CDR3nt: TGTGCCAGCAGCCTCGGGGCTGTGGAAAAACTGTTTTTT; CDR3aa: CASSLGAVEKLFF
abundance: NA; v_gene: TRBV19; j_gene: TRBJ1-5; d_gene: TRBD1; CDR3nt: TGTGCCAGTAACGACAGGGGGCCCTATAGCAATCAGCCCCAGCATTTT; CDR3aa: CASNDRGPYSNQPQHF
abundance: NA; v_gene: TRBV7-9; j_gene: TRBJ1-1; d_gene: TRBD1; CDR3nt: TGTGCCAGCAGCTCCCTACCGGGACAGGGGGCAAGTACTGAAGCTTTCTTT; CDR3aa: CASSSLPGQGASTEAFF
abundance: NA; v_gene: TRBV9; j_gene: TRBJ1-2; d_gene: NA; CDR3nt: TGTGCCAGCAGCGTAGATGGAGAGAGCTATGGCTACACCTTC; CDR3aa: CASSVDGESYGYTF
abundance: NA; v_gene: TRBV5-4; j_gene: TRBJ1-2; d_gene: NA; CDR3nt: TGTGCCAGCAGCTCCCCGGGTGGGGGGGAGCGTCGTGGCTACACCTTC; CDR3aa: CASSSPGGGERRGYTF
abundance: NA; v_gene: TRBV7-2; j_gene: TRBJ2-2; d_gene: NA; CDR3nt: TGTGCCAGCAGCTTAAGGAGAAACACCGGGGAGCTGTTTTTT; CDR3aa: CASSLRRNTGELFF
abundance: NA; v_gene: TRBV2; j_gene: TRBJ1-5; d_gene: NA; CDR3nt: TGTGCCAGCAATAAATTTAGTGCTCCCCAGCATTTT; CDR3aa: CASNKFSAPQHF